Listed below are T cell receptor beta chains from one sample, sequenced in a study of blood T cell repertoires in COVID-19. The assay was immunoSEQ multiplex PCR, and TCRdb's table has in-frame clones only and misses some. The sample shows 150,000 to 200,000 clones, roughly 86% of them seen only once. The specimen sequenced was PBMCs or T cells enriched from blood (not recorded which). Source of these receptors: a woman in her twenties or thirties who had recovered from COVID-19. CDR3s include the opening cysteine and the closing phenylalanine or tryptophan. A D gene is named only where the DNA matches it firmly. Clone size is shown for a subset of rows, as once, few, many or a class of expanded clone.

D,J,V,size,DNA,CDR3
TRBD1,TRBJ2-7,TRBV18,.,TGTGCCAGCTCTGTGGGACAGCAAATACCCTACGAGCAGTACTTC,CASSVGQQIPYEQYF
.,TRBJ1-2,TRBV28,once,TGTGCCAGCAGTTCAGCTAGGACAGTTGCTAACTATGGCTACACCTTC,CASSSARTVANYGYTF
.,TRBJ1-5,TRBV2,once,TGTGCCAGCAGTGAAGAGAGTCCGTCCGGGGCCCAGCATTTT,CASSEESPSGAQHF
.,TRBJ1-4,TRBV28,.,TGTGCCAGCAGTTTAACACCTACCGCGGATCAAAAACTGTTTTTT,CASSLTPTADQKLFF
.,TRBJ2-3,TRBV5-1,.,TGCGCCAGCAGCTTTATTCCGGGAGCGGGCACAGATACGCAGTATTTT,CASSFIPGAGTDTQYF
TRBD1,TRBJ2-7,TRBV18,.,TGTGCCAGCTCACCTGACAGGGAAAAAGGCGAGCAGTACTTC,CASSPDREKGEQYF
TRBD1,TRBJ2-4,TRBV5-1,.,TGCGCCAGCAGCCCGGGACAGGGGTCCAACATTCAGTACTTC,CASSPGQGSNIQYF
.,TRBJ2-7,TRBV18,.,TGTGCCAGCTCACCACCGTCAGGAATGGAGCAGTACTTC,CASSPPSGMEQYF
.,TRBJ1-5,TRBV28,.,TGTGCCAGCAGTTCGACAGCTAATCAGCCCCAGCATTTT,CASSSTANQPQHF
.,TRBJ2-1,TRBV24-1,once,TGTGCCACCAGTGCTCTTACAGGGACGAATTACAATGAGCAGTTCTTC,CATSALTGTNYNEQFF
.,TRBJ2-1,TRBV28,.,TGTGCCAGCAGTTTAGCGTACGCTAATGAGCAGTTCTTC,CASSLAYANEQFF
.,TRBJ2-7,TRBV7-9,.,TGTGCCAGCAGCTTAACCCACAGTAACGAGCAGTACTTC,CASSLTHSNEQYF
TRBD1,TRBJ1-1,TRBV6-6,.,TGTGCCAGCAAGGGACAGAGTGGCACTGAAGCTTTCTTT,CASKGQSGTEAFF
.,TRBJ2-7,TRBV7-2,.,TGTGCCAGCAGCTTAGCCAGGGGCCTCTACGAGCAGTACTTC,CASSLARGLYEQYF
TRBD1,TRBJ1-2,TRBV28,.,TGTGCCAGCAGTCCACTAGGGACAGGGCCTGGCTACACCTTC,CASSPLGTGPGYTF
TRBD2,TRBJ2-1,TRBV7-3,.,TGTGCCAGCAGCATCACTCCGGGACTAGGGGAGCAGTTCTTC,CASSITPGLGEQFF
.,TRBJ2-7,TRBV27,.,TGTGCCAGCAGTTTAACTCTGGGACTTCACTACGAGCAGTACTTC,CASSLTLGLHYEQYF
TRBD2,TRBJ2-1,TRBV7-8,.,TGTGCCAGCAGCTTAGGGGGGAAGGGGACTAGCTCCTACAATGAGCAGTTCTTC,CASSLGGKGTSSYNEQFF
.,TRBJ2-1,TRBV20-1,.,TGCAGTGCTGATTTAGCTGAGCAGTTCTTC,CSADLAEQFF
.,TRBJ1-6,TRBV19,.,TGTGCCAGTAGTAACCGGGAAGTGGACAATTCACCCCTCCACTTT,CASSNREVDNSPLHF
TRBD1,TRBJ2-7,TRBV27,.,TGTGCCAGCAGTGGACAGGGTGGAGCCTACGAGCAGTACTTC,CASSGQGGAYEQYF
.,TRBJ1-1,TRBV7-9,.,TGTGCCAGCAGCCTCATCTTCCCGAGGGACACTGAAGCTTTCTTT,CASSLIFPRDTEAFF
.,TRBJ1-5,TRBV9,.,TGTGCCAGCAGCGGGGGGGGTGGAGCCCCTTATAGCAATCAGCCCCAGCATTTT,CASSGGGGAPYSNQPQHF
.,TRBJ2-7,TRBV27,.,TGTGCCAGCAGTCACGACAGGCTCCCCTACGAGCAGTACTTC,CASSHDRLPYEQYF
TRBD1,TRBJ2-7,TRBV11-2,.,TGTGCCAGCAGTCGGACAGGGTTCCCCTACGAGCAGTACTTC,CASSRTGFPYEQYF
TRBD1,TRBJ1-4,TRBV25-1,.,TGTGCCAGCAGTGAAGTAGGGGACAGGGGCGAAAAACTGTTTTTT,CASSEVGDRGEKLFF
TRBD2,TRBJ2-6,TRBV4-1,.,TGCGCCAGCAGCCATAGGACTAGCGGGAGTGGGGGGGCCAACGTCCTGACTTTC,CASSHRTSGSGGANVLTF
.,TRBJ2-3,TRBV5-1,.,TGCGCCAGCAGCCCCGGACTGGGGACAGATACGCAGTATTTT,CASSPGLGTDTQYF
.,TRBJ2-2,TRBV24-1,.,TGTGCCACCAGTGGGTTTGAGGACCTATCAGGGAGGACCGGGGAGCTGTTTTTT,CATSGFEDLSGRTGELFF
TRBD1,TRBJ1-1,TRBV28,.,TGTGCCAGCAGTTTGACAGGGTTCACTGAAGCTTTCTTT,CASSLTGFTEAFF
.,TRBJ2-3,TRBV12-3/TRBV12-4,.,TGTGCCAGCAGTCCCGGGACATTAGATACGCAGTATTTT,CASSPGTLDTQYF
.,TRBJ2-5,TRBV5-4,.,TGTGCCAGCAGCTCCCGGAAGCGGGCAGGAGAGACCCAGTACTTC,CASSSRKRAGETQYF
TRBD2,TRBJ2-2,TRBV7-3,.,TGTGCCAGCAGACTCAGCGGGACTAACACCGGGGAGCTGTTTTTT,CASRLSGTNTGELFF
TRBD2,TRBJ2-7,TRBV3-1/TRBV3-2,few,TGTGCCAGCAGCCAGGGACTAGCCGCTACCTCCTACGAGCAGTACTTC,CASSQGLAATSYEQYF
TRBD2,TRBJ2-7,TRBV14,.,TGTGCCAGCAGCCCCGGACTAGCCGGGGTCGAGCAGTACTTC,CASSPGLAGVEQYF
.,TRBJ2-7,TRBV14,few,TGTGCCAGCAGCCAAGAAATCTCACCAGGATACTCCTACGAGCAGTACTTC,CASSQEISPGYSYEQYF
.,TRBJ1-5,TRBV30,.,TGTGCCTGGGAACCCGGACTGGCAGATCAGCCCCAGCATTTT,CAWEPGLADQPQHF
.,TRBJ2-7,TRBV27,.,TGTGCCAGCAGTTTATCCCCCCCCGGGACTTACGACGAGCAGTACTTC,CASSLSPPGTYDEQYF
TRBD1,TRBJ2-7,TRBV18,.,TGTGCCAGCTCACCCGGGACAGGGCCTTCCTACGAGCAGTACTTC,CASSPGTGPSYEQYF
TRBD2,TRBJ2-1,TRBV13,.,TGTGCCAGCAGCCTAAGACTAGCGGGGCCATACAATGAGCAGTTCTTC,CASSLRLAGPYNEQFF
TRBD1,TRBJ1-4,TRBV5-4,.,TGTGCCAGCAGCTTGGAACAGGGGATACTGTTTTTT,CASSLEQGILFF
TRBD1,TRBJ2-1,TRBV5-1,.,TGCGCCAGCAGCTCCGGGACAGCAAACTACAATGAGCAGTTCTTC,CASSSGTANYNEQFF
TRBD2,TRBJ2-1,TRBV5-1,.,TGCGCCAGCAGCTTACTAGCGGGAGCTTACAATGAGCAGTTCTTC,CASSLLAGAYNEQFF
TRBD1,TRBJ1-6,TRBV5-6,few,TGTGCCAGCAGCTTTTGGGACAGGGGGTATAATTCACCCCTCCACTTT,CASSFWDRGYNSPLHF
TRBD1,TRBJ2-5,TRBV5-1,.,TGCGCCAGCAGCCCTGGACAGGTCCAAGAGACCCAGTACTTC,CASSPGQVQETQYF
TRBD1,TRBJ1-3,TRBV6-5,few,TGTGCCAGCAGCTACGGGACAGCAGGAAACACCATATATTTT,CASSYGTAGNTIYF
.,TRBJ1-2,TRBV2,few,TGTGCCAGCAGTGAATCTGCAGGGATTAGGGGCTACACCTTC,CASSESAGIRGYTF
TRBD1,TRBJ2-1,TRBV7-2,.,TGTGCCAGCAGCCCCCTGTACCTTGGGACAGGGGGAAATGAGCAGTTCTTC,CASSPLYLGTGGNEQFF
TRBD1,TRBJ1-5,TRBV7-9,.,TGTGCCTGCGGGGACAGGAGCAATCAGCCCCAGCATTTT,CACGDRSNQPQHF
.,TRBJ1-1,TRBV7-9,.,TGTGCCAGCAGCTTAGGGCAGACAGGAACGAACACTGAAGCTTTCTTT,CASSLGQTGTNTEAFF
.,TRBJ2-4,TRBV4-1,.,TGCGCCAGCAGCCAAGTCAGGGTTAAGAAAAACATTCAGTACTTC,CASSQVRVKKNIQYF
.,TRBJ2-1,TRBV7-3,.,TGTGCCAGCAGCCTCGGGGGGCGGGATTCCAATGAGCAGTTCTTC,CASSLGGRDSNEQFF
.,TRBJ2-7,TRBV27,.,TGTGCCAGCAGTCAATCTACAGGGTCCTACGAGCAGTACTTC,CASSQSTGSYEQYF
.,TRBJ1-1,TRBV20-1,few,TGCAGTGCTAGTTCAGGGTTTGAGGTGAACACTGAAGCTTTCTTT,CSASSGFEVNTEAFF
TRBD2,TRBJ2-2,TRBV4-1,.,TGCGCCAGCAACGGACTAGCGGGAGTAGGCACCGGGGAGCTGTTTTTT,CASNGLAGVGTGELFF
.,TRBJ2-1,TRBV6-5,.,TGTGCCAGCAGTTACTCGATTTTGAGGGATAGGAATGAGCAGTTCTTC,CASSYSILRDRNEQFF
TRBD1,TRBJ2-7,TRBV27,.,TGTGCCAGCAGTCCAACCTACTCTTACAGGGGGCGTTCAGGCCCCTGGTCCTACGAGCAGTACTTC,CASSPTYSYRGRSGPWSYEQYF
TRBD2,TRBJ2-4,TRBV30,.,TGTGCCTGGAGTCGAAGAGCGGGGCTAGCCAAAAACATTCAGTACTTC,CAWSRRAGLAKNIQYF